This T cell receptor beta chain was found in a study of early T cells in non-severe SARS-CoV-2 infection. Across the whole study: Unpaired chains resulted from sequencing bulk RNA of unsorted whole blood. Study findings and constraints: VDJdb matching skewed toward anti-spike CD8 responses, missing private and CD4 specificities.

The CDR3 is 17 amino acids. V was shortened by 8 bases and J by 0 bases, with 23 bases between the two germline ends. Per the germline V gene, CDR1 is MDHEN and CDR2 is SYDVKM. This clonotype is labeled as medium-sized. Its cognate antigen is unknown. Unique molecular identifiers were added to individual cDNA molecules. TCRdb used MiXCR to reprocess the 5' RACE reads, holding one entry per CDR3 protein. The data hold under 65,000 distinct CDR3 sequences, with less than 15% observed a single time. Material: whole blood, obtained at baseline. The rearrangement joins TRBV28 to TRBJ2-7, with D perhaps TRBD1 or TRBD2 (5 bases each). This sequence was found in an adult who was a healthcare worker with PCR-confirmed SARS-CoV-2 infection or an uninfected control (not recorded which). CDR3 nucleotide sequence: TGTGCCAGCCGCGTGGCCAGGACTCCCCAGGGCTCCTACGAGCAGTACTTC. Its translation is CASRVARTPQGSYEQYF.